The present TCR beta chain was sequenced within a study of identical twins. This clonotype showed up just once. Its antigen is not known. A universal primer site came from template switching; cDNA carried unique molecular identifiers. Each CDR3 protein is one row after TCRdb ran MiXCR on the 5' RACE reads. The data show about 570,000 distinct CDR3 sequences, nearly 10% seen once. Regarding the study as a whole: Within twin pairs, the out-of-frame alpha sequences they shared showed excess low generation probability. Models underestimated TCR alpha sharing (out-of-frame) in monozygotic twins.

The same data also went into a second study, on yellow fever vaccine responses in identical twins. That report notes: Reportedly, twins showed a vaccine T cell response that looked partly convergent and partly personalized.

The sample was PBMCs. The TCR was taken from a woman between 18 and 29 years old in good health.

The CDR3 DNA reads TGTGCCAGCAGCCCGCAGGGTAAGAGGAATGAGCAGTTCTTC. Translating it yields CASSPQGKRNEQFF. The V and J genes are TRBV7-2 and TRBJ2-1; D is perhaps TRBD1 (5 bases). In germline, CDR1 is SGHTA, CDR2 FQGNSA. Trimming took 5 bases from V and 7 from J, leaving 15 bases between them. This CDR3 region has 14 residues.